Below are 5 T cell receptor beta chains sequenced from a single sample in a study of regulatory T cells in long-lasting Graves disease. HTBI primers from iRepertoire and Arm-PCR of CDR3 regions yielded the TCR beta libraries. TCRdb passed the multiplex PCR reads through MiXCR, listing each CDR3 protein once. The top ten hold 28% of the sample, which has under 450,000 distinct CDR3 sequences, approximately 25% seen once. Time point meaning: persistent/refractory GD, antithyroid drugs over 5 years with positive TRAb. The TCR library was made from RNA extracted from PBMCs. The input for sequencing was peripheral blood mononuclear cells (PBMCs), taken when the disease was refractory, from a patient treated with antithyroid drugs. Receptors originate from a woman aged 40 to 49 with Graves disease.

There are a few counts of this clonotype. The CDR3 sequence: CASSQDQRTAYGYTF. CDR3 DNA sequence: TGCGCCAGCAGCCAAGATCAAAGGACAGCCTATGGCTACACCTTC. The rearrangement joins TRBV4-1 to TRBJ1-2; D may be TRBD1 (6 bases). CDR1 is MGHRA, CDR2 YSYEKL, per germline. The CDR3 has 15 residues. With 0 bases removed from V and 4 bases from J, the gap between germline ends came to 12 bases.

This clonotype was detected ten times or more. The genes are TRBV9 and TRBJ2-5; 8 nucleotides agree with TRBD2. The ends lost 2 bases at V and 5 bases at J; junction bases unmatched: 5. The CDR3 extends over 14 amino acids. Germline values: CDR1 SGDLS, CDR2 YYNGEE. Here the CDR3 DNA reads TGTGCCAGCAGCGTTTTCGGGGGGGAGGAGACCCAGTACTTC. Its protein product is CASSVFGGEETQYF.

The rearrangement links TRBV14 to TRBJ2-7; 7 positions agree with TRBD1. This CDR3 contains 14 residues. Germline lookup yields CDR1 SGHDN and CDR2 FVKESK. V was pared by 4 bases and J by 3 bases, with 6 bases of the junction left unmatched. As DNA, the CDR3 is TGTGCCAGCAGCCCACAGGGGTTTGGCTACGAGCAGTACTTC. This sequence encodes CASSPQGFGYEQYF.

The rearrangement joins TRBV5-1 to TRBJ2-1; D unresolved. The DNA end favors TRBJ2-5, so the J call may be wrong. Germline V gene data show CDR1 as SGHRS and CDR2 as YFSETQ. This CDR3 contains 14 residues. CDR3 sequence reads: CASSLTWSYETQYF. The CDR3 region has the DNA TGCGCCAGCAGCTTGACTTGGTCTTATGAGACCCAGTACTTC.

This clonotype came up a few times. The V and J genes are TRBV7-2 and TRBJ2-2, with 8 bases identical to TRBD2. Germline V gene sequence: CDR1 SGHTA, CDR2 FQGNSA. The CDR3 loop spans 13 amino acids. V lost 8 bases, J lost 6 bases, and 5 bases stayed unmatched. The CDR3 loop reads CASAPAGAGELFF. Written as DNA, the CDR3 is TGTGCCAGCGCTCCAGCGGGAGCCGGGGAGCTGTTTTTT.